One and the same sample provided the 32 T cell receptor beta chains below, sequenced in a study of Ad26.COV2.S vaccination and SARS-CoV-2 variants. Assay used: immunoSEQ multiplex PCR; TCRdb lists only in-frame clones, some missing. The data contain 300,000 to 500,000 clones, roughly nine tenths of them singletons. As for treatment: 15 to 20 received Ad26.COV2.S at low or high dose, single or two shots; about five received placebo; per-sample allocation not given. Each sample was drawn 63 days after the first injection (of vaccine or placebo). Specimen: peripheral blood, collected in a trial of Ad26.COV2.S vaccine versus placebo. The receptors were gathered from a person aged 18-65 years who received the Ad26.COV2.S COVID-19 vaccine or a placebo.

V usage is TRBV5-5 and J usage is TRBJ2-5, with 9 bases identical to TRBD1. The V segment lost 4 bases and the J segment 5 bases; nucleotides outside the gene matches: 3. Germline CDR1 and CDR2: SGHKS and YYEKEE (reference sequence). The CDR3 extends over 13 amino acids. This CDR3 reads CASSGGQGETQYF. CDR3 bases: TGTGCCAGCAGCGGCGGACAGGGGGAGACCCAGTACTTC.

The chain employs TRBV16 and TRBJ1-1, with D tentatively TRBD1 (5 bases). The V and J ends lost 0 bases and 11 bases respectively, with 19 bases between them. The CDR3 has 15 amino acids. CDR1 is KGHSY and CDR2 is FQNENV in the germline V gene. The DNA for the CDR3 is TGTGCCAGCAGCCAATCTAGAGGGGACCCTCTGGGTGCTTTCTTT. This translates into CASSQSRGDPLGAFF.

The CDR3 nucleotides read TGTGCCAGCAGCTTTGCCGCAGGGCGCTCCTATAATTCACCCCTCCACTTT. This sequence encodes CASSFAAGRSYNSPLHF. The chain carries TRBV5-4 and TRBJ1-6; D might be TRBD1 (5 bases). The V gene lost 2 bases and the J gene lost 0 bases, with 12 bases spanning the gap. The CDR3 sequence is 17 residues long. Per the germline V gene, CDR1 is SGHNT and CDR2 is YYREEE (reference sequence).

This chain connects TRBV27 to TRBJ1-3, with D unresolved. Germline assignment: CDR1 MNHEY and CDR2 SMNVEV (reference sequence). Trimming took 5 bases from V and 4 from J, leaving 12 bases between them. This CDR3 comprises 14 residues. The CDR3 reads CASSPFGVGNTIYF. CDR3 nucleotides: TGTGCCAGCAGTCCTTTTGGGGTCGGAAACACCATATATTTT.

This clone came up once. The genes are TRBV7-6 and TRBJ2-1; a possible D gene is TRBD2 (7 bases). This CDR3 comprises 18 residues. Trimming took 1 base from V and 0 from J, leaving 16 bases between them. In germline, CDR1 is SGHVS, CDR2 FNYEAQ. In nucleotides, the CDR3 is TGTGCCAGCAGCTTAGGGGTACGGGGGGCCCTCTCCTACAATGAGCAGTTCTTC. Translating it yields CASSLGVRGALSYNEQFF.

J is TRBJ1-5 and V is TRBV11-2; 12 positions match TRBD1. The V and J ends lost 5 bases and 4 bases, in that order; junction bases with no gene match: 12. CDR1 SGHAT and CDR2 FQNNGV come from the germline V gene. The CDR3 covers 18 residues. Written as DNA, the CDR3 is TGTGCCAGCAGCCCCCCCCGGGACAGGGGGCGGACAAATCAGCCCCAGCATTTT. Translating gives CASSPPRDRGRTNQPQHF. The full variable domain, with the rest looked up from reference TRBV11-2 and TRBJ1-5, is EAGVAQSPRYKIIEKRQSVAFWCNPISGHATLYWYQQILGQGPKLLIQFQNNGVVDDSQLPKDRFSAERLKGVDSTLKIQPAKLEDSAVYLCASSPPRDRGRTNQPQHFGDGTRLSIL.

Worth noting for this clone: Mismatch with germline at one junction end may stem from a read error. CDR3 coding DNA: TGTGCCAGCACTGAATGGGACAATGAGCAGTTCTTC. Translating it yields CASTEWDNEQFF. J is TRBJ2-1 and V is TRBV6-1; the D is unclear. CDR1 is MNHNS and CDR2 is SASEGT in the germline V gene. CDR3 length: 12 amino acids.

The V and J genes are TRBV5-1 and TRBJ2-7; D might be TRBD1 (6 bases). The CDR3 totals 14 residues. CDR1 and CDR2 from the germline V gene are SGHRS and YFSETQ. V shed 0 bases and J shed 2 bases, with 9 bases lying between them. CDR3 bases: TGCGCCAGCAGCTTGGTAGGGGGTACCTACGAGCAGTACTTC. Its protein is CASSLVGGTYEQYF.

The J gene is TRBJ1-3, the V gene TRBV4-3, with D maybe TRBD1 (5 bases). The ends were cut back, 0 bases at V and 8 bases at J, with 17 bases in the middle. The CDR3 is 16 amino acids. The germline CDR1 and CDR2 sequences are LGHNA and YSLEER. The CDR3 nucleotides are TGCGCCAGCAGCCAAGATAGCGGCAGGGAAATGGACACCATATATTTT. Its translation is CASSQDSGREMDTIYF.

The chain has TRBV12-3 or TRBV12-4 and TRBJ1-5, with unresolved D. The V and J ends lost 6 bases and 4 bases respectively, with 10 bases between them. The CDR3 length is 13 residues. CDR3 in DNA: TGTGCCAGCAGCCGTCCAGGTAATCAGCCCCAGCATTTT. Its translation: CASSRPGNQPQHF.

The rearrangement uses TRBV27 and TRBJ2-1; no definite D call. Per the germline V gene, CDR1 is MNHEY and CDR2 is SMNVEV (reference sequence). V lost 5 bases and J lost 3, with 8 bases in between. This CDR3 has 13 amino acids. CDR3 sequence (DNA): TGTGCCAGCAGTCCTGACTTCTACAATGAGCAGTTCTTC. It translates to CASSPDFYNEQFF.

This chain joins TRBV6-2 or TRBV6-3 and TRBJ1-4, with D possibly TRBD1 on 6 matching bases. The CDR3 runs to 15 residues. Trimming stripped 5 bases from V and 8 bases from J, with 18 bases between. Germline lookup yields CDR1 MNHEY and CDR2 SVGEGT. This CDR3 reads CASSHKDSRDEKLFF. In DNA form, the CDR3 reads TGTGCCAGCAGTCACAAGGACAGCCGAGACGAAAAACTGTTTTTT.

The chain has TRBV27 and TRBJ2-1, with 9 bases fitting TRBD2. Germline loops: CDR1 MNHEY, CDR2 SMNVEV (reference sequence). This CDR3 has 15 residues. Unmatched junction bases numbered 4, after V lost 3 bases and J lost 4 bases. CDR3 coding DNA: TGTGCCAGCAGTTTGGCCAGCGGGGGGTACAATGAGCAGTTCTTC. It specifies CASSLASGGYNEQFF.

The CDR3 nucleotides are TGTGCCAGCAGCTTCAGGCAGGGGAACCAAGAGACCCAGTACTTC. Amino acid sequence: CASSFRQGNQETQYF. The J gene is TRBJ2-5, the V gene TRBV7-9, with D perhaps matching TRBD1 (6 bases). V lost 3 bases and J 0 bases, leaving 11 bases between the germline ends. This CDR3 comprises 15 residues. Germline assignment: CDR1 SEHNR and CDR2 FQNEAQ (reference sequence).

The CDR3 loop reads CASSDPPGLGQETQYF. The CDR3 DNA reads as TGTGCCAGCAGCGACCCCCCGGGACTCGGGCAAGAGACCCAGTACTTC. This chain links TRBV6-2 or TRBV6-3 with TRBJ2-5, with a possible D match to TRBD2 (6 bases). Deletions cut 6 bases from V and 2 bases from J, with 19 bases between. The CDR3 loop spans 16 amino acids. Per the germline V gene, CDR1 is MNHEY and CDR2 is SVGEGT.

This clone was picked up one time. The V and J genes are TRBV9 and TRBJ2-3, with TRBD2 identical over 11 bases. V was clipped by 1 base and J by 2 bases; unmatched bases: 6. Germline assignment: CDR1 SGDLS and CDR2 YYNGEE. The length of the CDR3 is 17 residues. The CDR3 reads CASSVKASGGITDTQYF. The CDR3 region has the DNA TGTGCCAGCAGCGTAAAGGCTAGCGGGGGGATCACAGATACGCAGTATTTT.

The rearrangement uses TRBV6-6 and TRBJ1-2; D is unclear. This CDR3 spans 14 amino acids. The V and J ends lost 2 bases and 1 base respectively, with 8 bases between them. The germline CDR1 and CDR2 sequences are MNHNY and SVGAGI (reference sequence). In nucleotides, the CDR3 is TGTGCCAGCAGTTACGATGACTATAACTATGGCTACACCTTC. It codes for CASSYDDYNYGYTF.

The V gene is TRBV9, the J gene TRBJ1-2, with D possibly matching TRBD1 (5 bases). V dropped 2 bases and J dropped 2 bases, with 13 bases sitting between them. CDR3 size: 15 residues. The germline CDR1 and CDR2 sequences are SGDLS and YYNGEE. The DNA for the CDR3 is TGTGCCAGCAGCGTTAATTTTGGGGACAACTATGGCTACACCTTC. This sequence encodes CASSVNFGDNYGYTF.

CDR3 region: CASSTERRQAASSGNTIYF. The CDR3 DNA follows: TGCGCCAGCAGCACCGAGCGCCGACAGGCCGCGAGCTCTGGAAACACCATATATTTT. The chain recombines TRBV5-1 with TRBJ1-3, with a weak D call TRBD1 (6 bases). This CDR3 spans 19 amino acids. Germline-derived CDR1 and CDR2 are SGHRS and YFSETQ. V was pared by 4 bases and J by 0 bases, with 23 bases between.

This clone has at least ten counts. The V call is TRBV10-3, the J call TRBJ2-7, with 13 positions matching TRBD2. The germline V gene encodes CDR1 ENHRY and CDR2 SYGVKD. The CDR3 extends over 14 amino acids. Unmatched junction bases numbered 2, after V lost 4 bases and J lost 5 bases. CDR3 bases: TGTGCCATCAGTGTTGGGACTAGCGGGGACGAGCAGTACTTC. Translated: CAISVGTSGDEQYF.

This clone appeared once. The CDR3 DNA follows: TGTGCCAGCAGCTTGGAGACAGGGGGGTACAATGAGCAGTTCTTC. Encoded protein: CASSLETGGYNEQFF. V gene TRBV5-4 combines with J gene TRBJ2-1; 9 bases fit TRBD1. The CDR3 is 15 amino acids. Germline-derived CDR1 and CDR2 are SGHNT and YYREEE (reference sequence). The V segment lost 0 bases and the J segment 4 bases; nucleotides outside the gene matches: 2.

The chain carries TRBV20-1 and TRBJ1-2; no clear D. The ends were cut back, 3 bases at V and 8 bases at J, with 19 bases in the middle. Germline V gene sequence: CDR1 DFQATT, CDR2 SNEGSKA (reference sequence). The CDR3 runs 14 residues. CDR3 DNA: TGCAGTGCTAGTGTCGAGGGTGTGCTACGGGGCTACACCTTC. This sequence encodes CSASVEGVLRGYTF.

The genes are TRBV3-1 (or the pseudogene TRBV3-2) and TRBJ2-7, with D unresolved. The CDR3 extends over 14 amino acids. Looked up from germline, CDR1 is LGHDT and CDR2 is YNNKEL (reference sequence). The ends were cut back, 0 bases at V and 1 base at J, with 7 bases in the middle. The CDR3: CASSQDLVSYEQYF. DNA of the CDR3: TGTGCCAGCAGCCAAGATCTGGTGTCCTACGAGCAGTACTTC.

This chain connects TRBV7-9 to TRBJ2-1, with 9 nucleotides matching TRBD2. Germline CDR1 is SEHNR and CDR2 is FQNEAQ (reference sequence). V dropped 6 bases and J dropped 7; count of bases not matched to a gene: 4. The CDR3 has 13 residues. CDR3 sequence (DNA): TGTGCCAGCAGGGATACTAGCGGGAATGAGCAGTTCTTC. Translating it yields CASRDTSGNEQFF. The full variable domain, with the rest looked up from reference TRBV7-9 and TRBJ2-1, is DTGVSQNPRHKITKRGQNVTFRCDPISEHNRLYWYRQTLGQGPEFLTYFQNEAQLEKSRLLSDRFSAERPKGSFSTLEIQRTEQGDSAMYLCASRDTSGNEQFFGPGTRLTVL.

This chain links TRBV10-2 with TRBJ1-1; 8 bases align to TRBD1. Losses at the gene ends were 1 base for V and 0 bases for J; bases not matched to a gene: 4. This CDR3 has 16 amino acids. The V gene's germline CDR1 is WSHSY and CDR2 SAAADI. The CDR3 spells CASSEFRGPVNTEAFF. CDR3 coding DNA: TGCGCCAGCAGTGAGTTCAGGGGGCCTGTGAACACTGAAGCTTTCTTT.

V is TRBV7-9 and J is TRBJ2-1, with 7 bases aligning to TRBD2. Germline lookup yields CDR1 SEHNR and CDR2 FQNEAQ (reference sequence). There are 16 residues in the CDR3. V was pared by 4 bases and J by 0 bases, with 6 bases of the junction left unmatched. The CDR3 spells CASSSWRGSSYNEQFF. In DNA form, the CDR3 reads TGTGCCAGCAGCTCTTGGCGGGGGAGCTCCTACAATGAGCAGTTCTTC. Based on the CDR3 plus reference TRBV7-9 and TRBJ2-1, the full variable domain is DTGVSQNPRHKITKRGQNVTFRCDPISEHNRLYWYRQTLGQGPEFLTYFQNEAQLEKSRLLSDRFSAERPKGSFSTLEIQRTEQGDSAMYLCASSSWRGSSYNEQFFGPGTRLTVL.

The CDR3 is CASSKSQIQGSGELFF. As DNA, the CDR3 is TGTGCCAGCAGCAAAAGTCAGATACAGGGCTCCGGGGAGCTGTTTTTT. The chain joins TRBV5-6 to TRBJ2-2, with D tentatively TRBD1 (6 bases). V lost 4 bases and J lost 6, with 19 bases in between. This CDR3 has 16 residues. CDR1 and CDR2 (germline): SGHDT, YYEEEE.

The chain recombines TRBV10-2 with TRBJ1-2; D not certain. The germline gives CDR1 WSHSY, CDR2 SAAADI. The V end lost 2 bases, the J end lost 2 bases, and 18 bases lay between the germline ends. This CDR3 comprises 17 residues. CDR3 protein: CASSEPGKVPTNYGYTF. In DNA, the CDR3 is TGCGCCAGCAGTGAGCCCGGGAAAGTCCCTACCAACTATGGCTACACCTTC.

The rearrangement uses TRBV5-4 and TRBJ1-1, with D possibly matching TRBD1 (6 bases). Deletions cut 4 bases from V and 0 bases from J, with 19 bases between. The CDR3 spans 17 residues. CDR1 is SGHNT, CDR2 YYREEE, per germline (reference sequence). The CDR3 loop reads CASSPGFLAGVNTEAFF. The CDR3 DNA reads as TGTGCCAGCAGCCCGGGTTTTCTTGCAGGGGTGAACACTGAAGCTTTCTTT.

CDR3 region: CASRASGLLEQYF. CDR3 sequence (DNA): TGTGCCAGCAGAGCTAGCGGCCTTCTTGAGCAGTACTTC. V is TRBV2 and J is TRBJ2-7, with 7 bases lining up with TRBD2. V shed 6 bases, J shed 7 bases, and the junction held 9 bases outside the gene matches. Germline V gives CDR1 SNHLY, CDR2 FYNNEI. This CDR3 comprises 13 residues.

The rearrangement uses TRBV29-1 and TRBJ1-2, with unresolved D. The CDR3 runs to 13 residues. Germline CDR1 and CDR2: SQVTM and ANQGSEA. V lost 3 bases and J lost 10, with 18 bases in between. The CDR3 nucleotides read TGCAGCGTTGATAGTTTTTCGGATGTTGACTACACCTTC. It codes for CSVDSFSDVDYTF.

V usage is TRBV4-3 and J usage is TRBJ2-2; a possible D gene is TRBD2 (6 bases). This CDR3 comprises 12 residues. The germline V and J ends were trimmed by 4 bases and 10 bases, with 10 bases remaining between them. Germline V gene lookup returns CDR1 LGHNA and CDR2 YSLEER. The CDR3, as DNA: TGCGCCAGCAGCCCCGGGACTCCGGAGCTGTTTTTT. Translating it yields CASSPGTPELFF.